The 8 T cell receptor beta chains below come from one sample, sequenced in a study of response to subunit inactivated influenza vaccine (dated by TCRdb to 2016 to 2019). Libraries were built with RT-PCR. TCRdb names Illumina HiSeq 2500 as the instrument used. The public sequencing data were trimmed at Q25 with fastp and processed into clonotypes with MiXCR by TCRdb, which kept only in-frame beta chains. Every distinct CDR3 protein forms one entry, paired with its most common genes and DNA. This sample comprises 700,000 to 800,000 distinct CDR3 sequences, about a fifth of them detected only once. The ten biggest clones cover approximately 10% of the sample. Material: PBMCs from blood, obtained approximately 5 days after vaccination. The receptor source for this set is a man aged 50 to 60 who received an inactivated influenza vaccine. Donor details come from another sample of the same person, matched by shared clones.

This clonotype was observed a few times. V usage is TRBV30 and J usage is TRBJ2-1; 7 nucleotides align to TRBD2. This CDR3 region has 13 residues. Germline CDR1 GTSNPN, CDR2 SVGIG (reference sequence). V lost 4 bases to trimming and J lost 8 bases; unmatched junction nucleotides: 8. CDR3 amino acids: CAWKGGPGHEQFF. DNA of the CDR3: TGTGCCTGGAAGGGAGGGCCGGGGCATGAGCAGTTCTTC.

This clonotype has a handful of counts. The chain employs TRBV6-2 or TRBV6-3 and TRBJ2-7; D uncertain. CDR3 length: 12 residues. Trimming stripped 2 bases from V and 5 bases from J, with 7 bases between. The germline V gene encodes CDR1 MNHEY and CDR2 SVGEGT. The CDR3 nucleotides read TGTGCCAGCAGTTACGACGGTGACGAGCAGTACTTC. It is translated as CASSYDGDEQYF.

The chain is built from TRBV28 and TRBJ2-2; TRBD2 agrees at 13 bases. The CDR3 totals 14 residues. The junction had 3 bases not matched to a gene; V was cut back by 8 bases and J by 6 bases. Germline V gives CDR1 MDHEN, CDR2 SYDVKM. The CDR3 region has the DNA TGTGCCAGCGGACTAGCGGGAGTATCCGGGGAGCTGTTTTTT. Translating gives CASGLAGVSGELFF.

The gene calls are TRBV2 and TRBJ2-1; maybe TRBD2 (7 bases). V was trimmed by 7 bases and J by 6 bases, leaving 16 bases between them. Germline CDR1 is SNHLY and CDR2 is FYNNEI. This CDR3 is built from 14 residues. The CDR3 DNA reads TGTGCCAGCACCGGTGGCGGGGGCTTCAATGAGCAGTTCTTC. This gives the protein CASTGGGGFNEQFF.

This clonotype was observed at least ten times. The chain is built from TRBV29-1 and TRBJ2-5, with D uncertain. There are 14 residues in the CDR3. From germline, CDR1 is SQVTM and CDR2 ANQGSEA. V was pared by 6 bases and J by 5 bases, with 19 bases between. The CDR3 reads CSVYYPRNWETQYF. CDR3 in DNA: TGCAGCGTCTACTATCCCCGGAACTGGGAGACCCAGTACTTC.

The CDR3 DNA reads as TGTGCCAGCAGTCCGCATTTAGGAGGGGCTTACACTGAAGCTTTCTTT. This gives the protein CASSPHLGGAYTEAFF. The J gene is TRBJ1-1, the V gene TRBV28, with a possible D match to TRBD1 (5 bases). V lost 5 bases to trimming and J lost 3 bases, with 19 bases between them. In germline, CDR1 is MDHEN, CDR2 SYDVKM. This CDR3 spans 16 amino acids. Drawing the rest from reference TRBV28 and TRBJ1-1, the complete variable domain is DVKVTQSSRYLVKRTGEKVFLECVQDMDHENMFWYRQDPGLGLRLIYFSYDVKMKEKGDIPEGYSVSREKKERFSLILESASTNQTSMYLCASSPHLGGAYTEAFFGQGTRLTVV.

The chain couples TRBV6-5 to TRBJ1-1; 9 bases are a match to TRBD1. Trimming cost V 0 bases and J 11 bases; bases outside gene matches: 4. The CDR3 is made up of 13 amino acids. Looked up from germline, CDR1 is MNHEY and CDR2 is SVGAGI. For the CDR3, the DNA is TGTGCCAGCAGTTACTCTTGGACAGGGGAGGCTTTCTTT. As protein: CASSYSWTGEAFF.

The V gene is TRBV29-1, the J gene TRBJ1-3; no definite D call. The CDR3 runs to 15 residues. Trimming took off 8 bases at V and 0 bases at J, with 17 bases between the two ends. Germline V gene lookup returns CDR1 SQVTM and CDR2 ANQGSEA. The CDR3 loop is CSPIPPCYSGNTIYF. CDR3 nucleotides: TGCAGCCCCATCCCCCCGTGTTACTCTGGAAACACCATATATTTT.